Listed here are 24 T cell receptor beta chains from one sample, sequenced in a study of low-dose radiotherapy and immunotherapy resistance in tumors. Time point meaning: after trial treatment. This sample's treatment: LDRT plus nivolumab, ipilimumab, low-dose cyclophosphamide and aspirin (RACIN trial). Alpha and beta chains were covered, as first-strand cDNA relied on TRAV- and TRBV-specific primers. With a constant-region primer and a V-primer adapter, TCRs were subjected to around 20 PCR cycles of amplification. Each CDR3 protein is one row after TCRdb ran MiXCR on the reads. Here the sample spans under 95,000 distinct CDR3 sequences, over 15% being singletons. The specimen was PBMCs, collected after low-dose radiotherapy plus immunotherapy. These receptors came from a male donor with prostate cancer.

This clonotype appeared many times. The V call is TRBV7-2, the J call TRBJ1-4; D call uncertain. V was cut by 1 base and J by 7 bases, with 16 bases left in between. CDR1 and CDR2 from the germline V gene are SGHTA and FQGNSA. The CDR3 is 16 amino acids. This CDR3 reads CASSLGALGRGEKLFF. As DNA, the CDR3 is TGTGCCAGCAGCTTAGGGGCCCTCGGGAGAGGTGAAAAACTGTTTTTT.

This clonotype was seen ten or more times. CDR3 amino acids: CSVAWVDYGYTF. The DNA for the CDR3 is TGCAGCGTTGCATGGGTGGACTATGGCTACACCTTC. This chain links TRBV29-1 with TRBJ1-2; D is ambiguous. CDR3 size: 12 residues. Germline V lookup: CDR1 SQVTM, CDR2 ANQGSEA. V lost 4 bases and J 3 bases, leaving 9 bases between the germline ends.

The chain couples TRBV18 to TRBJ2-3; D call uncertain. The CDR3 runs to 13 residues. Germline V lookup: CDR1 KGHSH, CDR2 LQKENI. Trimming left V 3 bases short and J 5 bases short, with 9 bases between. The chain's CDR3 is CASSPSLKDTQYF. CDR3 sequence (DNA): TGTGCCAGCTCACCTTCTTTGAAAGATACGCAGTATTTT.

The J gene is TRBJ2-7, the V gene TRBV20-1, with a possible D match to TRBD2 (6 bases). Per germline, CDR1 DFQATT and CDR2 SNEGSKA (reference sequence). V lost 5 bases and J 3 bases, leaving 14 bases between the germline ends. The CDR3 totals 13 residues. The CDR3 sequence: CSAPRDLNYEQYF. The CDR3 nucleotides read TGCAGTGCTCCCCGGGACTTGAACTACGAGCAGTACTTC.

This clonotype was detected many times. The genes are TRBV30 and TRBJ2-3, with D perhaps matching TRBD1 or TRBD2 (5 bases each). The germline gives CDR1 GTSNPN, CDR2 SVGIG (reference sequence). Trimming took off 5 bases at V and 1 base at J, with 16 bases between the two ends. CDR3 size: 15 residues. Written as DNA, the CDR3 is TGTGCCTGGGGGGGAACGAGAATTGGCACAGATACGCAGTATTTT. It is translated as CAWGGTRIGTDTQYF.

This clonotype was picked up many times. This chain uses TRBV3-1 with TRBJ2-2, with TRBD1 matching over 7 bases. J gave up 4 bases and V 1 base, and 0 bases lay outside the gene matches. The CDR3 covers 14 residues. Germline V gene lookup returns CDR1 LGHDT and CDR2 YNNKEL (reference sequence). In nucleotides, the CDR3 is TGTGCCAGCAGCCAAGGACAGGGCACCGGGGAGCTGTTTTTT. As protein: CASSQGQGTGELFF.

Ten or more counts support this clonotype. The V gene is TRBV15, the J gene TRBJ2-7; D unresolved. This CDR3 is 13 amino acids long. From germline, CDR1 is LNHNV and CDR2 YYDKDF (reference sequence). Trimming took off 1 base at V and 5 bases at J, with 9 bases between the two ends. CDR3 loop: CATSRGLPDEQYF. CDR3 DNA: TGTGCCACCAGCAGAGGGTTACCTGACGAGCAGTACTTC.

This clonotype has just a few counts. Since a far larger clone is one base different, this is likely a read error. This chain links TRBV28 with TRBJ2-7; D unresolved. The CDR3 runs to 11 residues. With 6 bases removed from V and 2 bases from J, the gap between germline ends came to 5 bases. Germline assignment: CDR1 MDHEN and CDR2 SYDVKM. The CDR3 DNA is TGTGCCAGCAGGTCCGCCTACGAGCAGTACTTC. The encoded protein is CASRSAYEQYF. Full variable domain (remainder filled in from reference TRBV28 and TRBJ2-7): DVKVTQSSRYLVKRTGEKVFLECVQDMDHENMFWYRQDPGLGLRLIYFSYDVKMKEKGDIPEGYSVSREKKERFSLILESASTNQTSMYLCASRSAYEQYFGPGTRLTVT.

The table lists this clonotype with many counts. The chain uses TRBV28 and TRBJ1-1; D gene unclear. The CDR3 sequence is 10 residues long. V was cut by 7 bases and J by 5 bases, with 5 bases left in between. Germline CDR1 and CDR2: MDHEN and SYDVKM. The CDR3 nucleotides are TGTGCCAGCAAGAGGACTGAAGCTTTCTTT. It translates to CASKRTEAFF.

This clonotype was seen repeatedly, ten times or more. The V call is TRBV27, the J call TRBJ2-1, with 8 bases aligning to TRBD2. Losses at the gene ends were 4 bases for V and 6 bases for J; bases not matched to a gene: 2. The CDR3 is made up of 13 amino acids. Germline CDR1 MNHEY, CDR2 SMNVEV (reference sequence). For the CDR3, the DNA is TGTGCCAGCAGTTGGGGACTAGGCAATGAGCAGTTCTTC. Its protein product is CASSWGLGNEQFF.

This clonotype was recorded at least ten times. J is TRBJ1-5 and V is TRBV5-1; TRBD1 might be the D (5 bases). The CDR3 sequence is 13 residues long. The germline CDR1 and CDR2 sequences are SGHRS and YFSETQ. V was pared by 1 base and J by 7 bases, with 9 bases between. This chain's CDR3 is CASSLSGIQPQHF. The CDR3 nucleotides read TGCGCCAGCAGCTTGTCAGGGATACAGCCCCAGCATTTT.

The chain employs TRBV27 and TRBJ1-5, with D hard to call. Germline-derived CDR1 and CDR2 are MNHEY and SMNVEV (reference sequence). The germline V and J ends were trimmed by 4 bases and 0 bases, with 10 bases remaining between them. This CDR3 spans 15 amino acids. In DNA, the CDR3 is TGTGCCAGCAGTTCCTCGACTTATAGCAATCAGCCCCAGCATTTT. Its translation: CASSSSTYSNQPQHF.

This clonotype showed up many times. The V gene is TRBV19, the J gene TRBJ1-1; D gene unclear. The CDR3 spans 14 residues. Trimming stripped 6 bases from V and 4 bases from J, with 15 bases between. Germline V CDR1 and CDR2: LNHDA, SQIVND (reference sequence). The CDR3 reads CASSLGRYATEAFF. The CDR3 DNA reads as TGTGCCAGTAGCTTGGGCAGATATGCCACTGAAGCTTTCTTT.

This clonotype was picked up many times. The V gene is TRBV6-5, the J gene TRBJ2-1; 14 nucleotides line up with TRBD2. This CDR3 has 16 residues. Germline CDR1 reads MNHEY; CDR2 reads SVGAGI. Trimming removed 6 bases from V and 4 bases from J; junction bases left unmatched: 5. The chain's CDR3 is CASSSGLAGVYNEQFF. CDR3 DNA: TGTGCCAGCAGCTCGGGACTAGCGGGAGTTTACAATGAGCAGTTCTTC.

On this clonotype: Because the CDR3's place on the DNA is in doubt, the DNA is left out and the CDR3 is given as listed by TCRdb. V usage is TRBV2 and J usage is TRBJ2-7; the D call TRBD1 from the table was never checked on the DNA. CDR1 and CDR2 from the germline V gene are SNHLY and FYNNEI. The CDR3 has 23 residues if both end residues are counted. CDR3 protein: CASTNQTSMYLCASSLTGAQQYF.

This clonotype showed up many times. The CDR3 region has the DNA TGTGCCAGCAGTGATGGTAGCGGGAGGGCCACGGATACGCAGTATTTT. It codes for CASSDGSGRATDTQYF. This chain uses TRBV2 with TRBJ2-3; 11 nucleotides agree with TRBD2. The CDR3 sequence is 16 residues long. Trimming removed 3 bases from V and 6 bases from J; junction bases left unmatched: 8. Per the germline V gene, CDR1 is SNHLY and CDR2 is FYNNEI.

This clonotype was seen repeatedly, ten times or more. The chain uses TRBV28 and TRBJ2-3; the match to TRBD1 covers 8 bases. CDR3 length equals 17 residues. With 2 bases clipped from V and 5 bases from J, the junction kept 12 bases outside the gene matches. Per germline, CDR1 MDHEN and CDR2 SYDVKM. The DNA of the CDR3 is TGTGCCAGCAGTTTAACCGGAAGGACAGGGTCTGGAGATACGCAGTATTTT. Protein product: CASSLTGRTGSGDTQYF.

This clonotype was counted many times. V and J are TRBV4-3 and TRBJ2-2; D is possibly TRBD2 (5 bases). The CDR3 runs 14 residues. Between the trimmed V and J ends, which lost 6 bases and 1 base, there was a span of 9 bases. Germline V gene sequence: CDR1 LGHNA, CDR2 YSLEER. CDR3 sequence (DNA): TGCGCCAGCAGTTACGGGGAGAACACCGGGGAGCTGTTTTTT. Residues: CASSYGENTGELFF.

This clonotype came up once. An end of the junction does not agree with germline; a read error may underlie this. The chain recombines TRBV6-5 with TRBJ2-1; D possibly corresponds to TRBD2 (6 bases). Germline V gene lookup returns CDR1 MNHEY and CDR2 SVGAGI. The CDR3 contains 14 residues. The CDR3 nucleotides are TGTGCCATCAGTGAGTCGATGGCGGGGTATGAGCAGTTCTTC. Translating gives CAISESMAGYEQFF.

In this sample, this clonotype turned up many times. The V gene is TRBV27, the J gene TRBJ2-2; D possibly matches TRBD1 or TRBD2 (6 bases each). The germline CDR1 and CDR2 sequences are MNHEY and SMNVEV (reference sequence). V was shortened by 2 bases and J by 4 bases, with 11 bases between the two germline ends. This CDR3 region has 15 residues. The CDR3 bases are TGTGCCAGCAGTTTAGGAGGGGGGATCACCGGGGAGCTGTTTTTT. As protein: CASSLGGGITGELFF.

This clonotype was counted at least ten times. This rearrangement joins TRBV2 to TRBJ2-1, with 9 bases aligning to TRBD2. Unmatched junction bases numbered 11, after V lost 6 bases and J lost 8 bases. The CDR3 contains 15 residues. The germline CDR1 and CDR2 sequences are SNHLY and FYNNEI. Written as DNA, the CDR3 is TGTGCCAGCAGCCCAAGGGCTAGCGGGATCGATGAGCAGTTCTTC. Protein product: CASSPRASGIDEQFF.

Worth noting for this clonotype: Possible read error: a much larger clone is one base away. This chain links TRBV6-2 or TRBV6-3 with TRBJ1-1; perhaps TRBD1 as D (5 bases). Germline-derived CDR1 and CDR2 are MNHEY and SVGEGT. The CDR3 covers 14 residues. The germline V and J ends were trimmed by 2 bases and 4 bases, with 11 bases remaining between them. CDR3 region: CASSYLWGVTEAFF. CDR3 coding DNA: TGTGCCAGCAGTTACCTCTGGGGCGTCACTGAAGCTTTCTTT.

The chain has TRBV25-1 and TRBJ2-5, with D hard to call. V was pared by 4 bases and J by 0 bases, with 9 bases between. Germline V CDR1 and CDR2: MGHDK, SYGVNS. The CDR3 covers 14 residues. CDR3 bases: TGTGCCAGCAGTGGGATCAGTAACCAAGAGACCCAGTACTTC. Translation: CASSGISNQETQYF.

This clonotype was counted many times. V gene TRBV2 combines with J gene TRBJ2-2, with TRBD2 identical over 8 bases. Trimming at V came to 6 bases and at J to 7 bases, leaving 7 bases not matched to a gene. Germline CDR1 is SNHLY and CDR2 is FYNNEI. The length of the CDR3 is 14 residues. CDR3 amino acids: CASRGAGVVGELFF. The CDR3, as DNA: TGTGCCAGCAGGGGAGCGGGAGTAGTCGGGGAGCTGTTTTTT. Drawing the rest from reference TRBV2 and TRBJ2-2, the complete variable domain is EPEVTQTPSHQVTQMGQEVILRCVPISNHLYFYWYRQILGQKVEFLVSFYNNEISEKSEIFDDQFSVERPDGSNFTLKIRSTKLEDSAMYFCASRGAGVVGELFFGEGSRLTVL.